This T cell receptor (beta chain) was captured in a study of radiation and T cells in renal cell carcinoma. Germline assignment: CDR1 KGHSH and CDR2 LQKENI. V lost 5 bases and J lost 5; bases outside the gene matches: 9. The CDR3 sequence is 15 residues long. This clone has more than one count but fewer than ten. The time point here: blood 2 weeks post-SBRT. Noted treatment: 15 Gy SBRT to primary tumor, nephrectomy 4 weeks later. Only in-frame clones appear in the TCRdb table, and some are missing; sequencing was by immunoSEQ multiplex PCR. The table shows around 60,000 clones, with around 81% occurring only once.

This sample comprised blood, obtained from a patient whose treatment included radiotherapy and nephrectomy. The rearrangement uses TRBV18 and TRBJ2-3, with 8 nucleotides matching TRBD2. This clonotype originated in a man in his sixties with renal cell carcinoma. The CDR3 DNA reads TGTGCCAGCTCAGTGGGAGCGGGGGCTATAGATACGCAGTATTTT. Its translation is CASSVGAGAIDTQYF.